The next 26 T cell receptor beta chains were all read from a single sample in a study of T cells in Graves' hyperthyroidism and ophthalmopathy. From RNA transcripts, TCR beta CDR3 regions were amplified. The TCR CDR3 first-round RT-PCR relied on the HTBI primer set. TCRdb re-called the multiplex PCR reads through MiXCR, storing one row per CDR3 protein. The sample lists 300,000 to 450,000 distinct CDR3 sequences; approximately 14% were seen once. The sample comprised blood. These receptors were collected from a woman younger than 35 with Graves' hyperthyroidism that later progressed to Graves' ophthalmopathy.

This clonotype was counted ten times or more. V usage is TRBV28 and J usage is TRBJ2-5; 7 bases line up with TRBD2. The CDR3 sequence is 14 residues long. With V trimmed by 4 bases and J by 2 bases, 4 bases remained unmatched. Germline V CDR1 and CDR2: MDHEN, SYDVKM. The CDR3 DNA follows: TGTGCCAGCAGTTCCCGGGAGGTACAAGAGACCCAGTACTTC. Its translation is CASSSREVQETQYF.

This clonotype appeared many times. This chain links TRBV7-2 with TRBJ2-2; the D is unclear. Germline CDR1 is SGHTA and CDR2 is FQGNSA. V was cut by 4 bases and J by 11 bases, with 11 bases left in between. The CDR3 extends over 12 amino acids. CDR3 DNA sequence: TGTGCCAGCAGCTGGAGCCTCGGCGAGCTGTTTTTT. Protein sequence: CASSWSLGELFF.

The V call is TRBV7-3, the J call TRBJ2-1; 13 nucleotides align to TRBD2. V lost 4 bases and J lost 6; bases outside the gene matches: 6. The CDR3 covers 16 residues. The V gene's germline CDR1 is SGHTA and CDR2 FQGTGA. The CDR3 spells CASSSRTSGSFNEQFF. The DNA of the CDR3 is TGTGCCAGCAGCTCAAGGACTAGCGGGAGTTTCAATGAGCAGTTCTTC.

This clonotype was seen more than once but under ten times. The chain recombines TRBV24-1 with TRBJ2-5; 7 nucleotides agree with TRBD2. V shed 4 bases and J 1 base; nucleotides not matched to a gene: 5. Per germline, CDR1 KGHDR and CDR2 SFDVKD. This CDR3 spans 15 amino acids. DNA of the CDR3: TGTGCCACCAGTGACCTGGGGGGGACCCAAGAGACCCAGTACTTC. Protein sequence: CATSDLGGTQETQYF.

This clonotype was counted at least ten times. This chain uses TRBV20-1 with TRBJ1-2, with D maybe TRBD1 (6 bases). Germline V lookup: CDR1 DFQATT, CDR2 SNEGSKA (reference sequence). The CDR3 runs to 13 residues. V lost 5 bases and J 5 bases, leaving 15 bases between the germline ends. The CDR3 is CSARDTRSYGYTF. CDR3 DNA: TGCAGTGCTCGGGACACCCGTTCATATGGCTACACCTTC.

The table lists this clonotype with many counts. CDR3 DNA sequence: TGCAGTGCGCGTCCCTGGGGGACAGGGAACACTGAAGCTTTCTTT. It translates to CSARPWGTGNTEAFF. V and J are TRBV20-1 and TRBJ1-1; 8 bases agree with TRBD1. The CDR3 extends over 15 amino acids. V gave up 6 bases and J gave up 1 base; unmatched junction bases: 10. Germline V lookup: CDR1 DFQATT, CDR2 SNEGSKA (reference sequence).

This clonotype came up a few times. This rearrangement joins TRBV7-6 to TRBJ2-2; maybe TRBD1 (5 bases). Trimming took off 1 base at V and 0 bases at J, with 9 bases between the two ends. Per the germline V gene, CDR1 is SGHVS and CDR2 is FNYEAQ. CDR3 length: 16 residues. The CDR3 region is CASSLGWTTNTGELFF. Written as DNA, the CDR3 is TGTGCCAGCAGCTTAGGCTGGACAACGAACACCGGGGAGCTGTTTTTT.

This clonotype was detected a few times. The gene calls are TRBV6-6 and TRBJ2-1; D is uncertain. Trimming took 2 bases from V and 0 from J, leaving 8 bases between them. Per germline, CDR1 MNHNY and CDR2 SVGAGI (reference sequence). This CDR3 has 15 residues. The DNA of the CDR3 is TGTGCCAGCAGTTACGGCGTTAGCTCCTACAATGAGCAGTTCTTC. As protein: CASSYGVSSYNEQFF.

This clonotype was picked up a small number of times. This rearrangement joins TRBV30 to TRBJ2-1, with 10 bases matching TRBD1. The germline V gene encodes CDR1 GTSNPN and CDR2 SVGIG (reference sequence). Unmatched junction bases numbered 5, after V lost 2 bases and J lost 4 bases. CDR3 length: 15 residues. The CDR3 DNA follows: TGTGCCTGGAGTACCGGGACAGGGGAATACAATGAGCAGTTCTTC. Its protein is CAWSTGTGEYNEQFF.

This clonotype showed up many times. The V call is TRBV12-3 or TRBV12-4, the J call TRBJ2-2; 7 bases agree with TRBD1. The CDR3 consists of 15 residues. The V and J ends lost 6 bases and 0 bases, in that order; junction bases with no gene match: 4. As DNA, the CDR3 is TGTGCCAGCAGCAAGAGGGGGCCGAACACCGGGGAGCTGTTTTTT. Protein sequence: CASSKRGPNTGELFF.

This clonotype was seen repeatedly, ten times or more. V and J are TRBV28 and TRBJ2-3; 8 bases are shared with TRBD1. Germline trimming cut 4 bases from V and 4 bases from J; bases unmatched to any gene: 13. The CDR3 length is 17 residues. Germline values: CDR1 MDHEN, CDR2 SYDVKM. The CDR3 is CASSSMSGGPFADTQYF. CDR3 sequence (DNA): TGTGCCAGCAGTTCGATGTCAGGGGGCCCGTTCGCAGATACGCAGTATTTT.

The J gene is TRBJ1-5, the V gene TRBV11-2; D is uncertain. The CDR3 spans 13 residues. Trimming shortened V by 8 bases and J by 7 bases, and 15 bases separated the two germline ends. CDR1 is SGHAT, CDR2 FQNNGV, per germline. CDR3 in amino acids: CASSPETDQPQHF. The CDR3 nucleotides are TGTGCCAGCTCACCGGAAACAGACCAGCCCCAGCATTTT.

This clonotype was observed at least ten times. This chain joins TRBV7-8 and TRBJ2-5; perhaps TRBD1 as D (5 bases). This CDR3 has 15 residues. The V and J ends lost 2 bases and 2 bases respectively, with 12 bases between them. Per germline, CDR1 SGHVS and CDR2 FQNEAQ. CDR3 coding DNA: TGTGCCAGCAGCTTACGATTGGGGCCACAAGAGACCCAGTACTTC. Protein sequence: CASSLRLGPQETQYF.

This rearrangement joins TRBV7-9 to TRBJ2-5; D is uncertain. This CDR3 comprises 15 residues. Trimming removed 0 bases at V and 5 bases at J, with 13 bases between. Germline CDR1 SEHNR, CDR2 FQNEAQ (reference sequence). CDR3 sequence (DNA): TGTGCCAGCAGCTTAGCGGGTGCCGGGTTTGAGACCCAGTACTTC. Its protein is CASSLAGAGFETQYF.

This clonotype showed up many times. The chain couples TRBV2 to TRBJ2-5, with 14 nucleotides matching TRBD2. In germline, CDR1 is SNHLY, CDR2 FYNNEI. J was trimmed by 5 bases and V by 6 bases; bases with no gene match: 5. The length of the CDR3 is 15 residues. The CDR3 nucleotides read TGTGCCAGCAGGGGACTAGCGGGAGTGGACGAGACCCAGTACTTC. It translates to CASRGLAGVDETQYF. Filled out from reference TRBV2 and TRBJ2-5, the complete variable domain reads EPEVTQTPSHQVTQMGQEVILRCVPISNHLYFYWYRQILGQKVEFLVSFYNNEISEKSEIFDDQFSVERPDGSNFTLKIRSTKLEDSAMYFCASRGLAGVDETQYFGPGTRLLVL.

In DNA form, the CDR3 reads TGTGCCAGCAGCCAAGCCGGGACCACATTCTATGGCTACACCTTC. Its protein is CASSQAGTTFYGYTF. The rearrangement uses TRBV4-2 and TRBJ1-2; TRBD1 might be the D (5 bases). Germline CDR1 reads LGHNA; CDR2 reads YNFKEQ. CDR3 length equals 15 residues. Between the trimmed V and J ends, which lost 1 base and 4 bases, there was a span of 13 bases.

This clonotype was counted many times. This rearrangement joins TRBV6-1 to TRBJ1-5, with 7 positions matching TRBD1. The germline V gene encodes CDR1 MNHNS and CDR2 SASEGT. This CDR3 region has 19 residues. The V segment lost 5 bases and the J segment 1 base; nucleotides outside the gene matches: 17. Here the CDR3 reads CASSFLETGTSLSNQPQHF. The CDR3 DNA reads TGTGCCAGCAGTTTCTTGGAGACAGGGACCAGTTTAAGCAATCAGCCCCAGCATTTT.

As DNA, the CDR3 is TGTGCCAGCAGCTTGGCCGACGGCCTAGCCAAAAACATTCAGTACTTC. Protein: CASSLADGLAKNIQYF. The chain recombines TRBV5-5 with TRBJ2-4; D not certain. The germline V gene has CDR1 SGHKS and CDR2 YYEKEE (reference sequence). Trimming removed 0 bases from V and 0 bases from J, with 10 bases in between. This CDR3 spans 16 amino acids.

The CDR3 nucleotides are TGTGCCAGCAATACTCATACGGGACAGGGGGCGGGCTACGAGCAGTACTTC. Protein product: CASNTHTGQGAGYEQYF. The rearrangement uses TRBV6-1 and TRBJ2-7; 12 positions match TRBD1. Germline V gene lookup returns CDR1 MNHNS and CDR2 SASEGT. The CDR3 has 17 residues. The trim removed 7 bases at V and 3 bases at J, leaving 13 bases unmatched.

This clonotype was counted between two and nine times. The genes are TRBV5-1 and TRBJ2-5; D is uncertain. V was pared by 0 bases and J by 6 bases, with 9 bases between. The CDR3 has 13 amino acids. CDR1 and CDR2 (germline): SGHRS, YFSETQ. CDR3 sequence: CASSLESGKTQYF. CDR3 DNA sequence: TGCGCCAGCAGCTTGGAGTCAGGAAAGACCCAGTACTTC. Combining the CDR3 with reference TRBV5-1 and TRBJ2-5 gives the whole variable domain KAGVTQTPRYLIKTRGQQVTLSCSPISGHRSVSWYQQTPGQGLQFLFEYFSETQRNKGNFPGRFSGRQFSNSRSEMNVSTLELGDSALYLCASSLESGKTQYFGPGTRLLVL.

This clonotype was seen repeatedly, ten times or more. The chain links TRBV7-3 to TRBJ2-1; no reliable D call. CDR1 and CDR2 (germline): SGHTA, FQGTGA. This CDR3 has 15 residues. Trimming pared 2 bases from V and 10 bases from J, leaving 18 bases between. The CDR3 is CASSLPAAPLGEQFF. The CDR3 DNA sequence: TGTGCCAGCAGCTTACCCGCCGCCCCCCTGGGGGAGCAGTTCTTC.

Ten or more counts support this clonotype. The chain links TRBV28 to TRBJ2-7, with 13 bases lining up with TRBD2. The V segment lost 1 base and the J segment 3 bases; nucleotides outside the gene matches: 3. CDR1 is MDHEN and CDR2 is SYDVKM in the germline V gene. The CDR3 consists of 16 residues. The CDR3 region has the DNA TGTGCCAGCAGTTTATCACTAGCGGGAGGGGACTACGAGCAGTACTTC. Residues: CASSLSLAGGDYEQYF.

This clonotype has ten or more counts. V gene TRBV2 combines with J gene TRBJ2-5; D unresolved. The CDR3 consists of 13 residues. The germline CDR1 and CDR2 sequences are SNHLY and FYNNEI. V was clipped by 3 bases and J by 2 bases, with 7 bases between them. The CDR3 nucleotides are TGTGCCAGCAGTGATCGGCGACAAGAGACCCAGTACTTC. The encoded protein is CASSDRRQETQYF.

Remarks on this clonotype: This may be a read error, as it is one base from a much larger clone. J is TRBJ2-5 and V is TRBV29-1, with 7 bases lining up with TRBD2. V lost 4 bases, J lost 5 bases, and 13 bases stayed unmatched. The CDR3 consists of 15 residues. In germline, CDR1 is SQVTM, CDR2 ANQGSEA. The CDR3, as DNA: TGCAGCGTTGGTGGCGGGGGTGGCTCCGGGGAGACCCAGTACTTC. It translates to CSVGGGGGSGETQYF.

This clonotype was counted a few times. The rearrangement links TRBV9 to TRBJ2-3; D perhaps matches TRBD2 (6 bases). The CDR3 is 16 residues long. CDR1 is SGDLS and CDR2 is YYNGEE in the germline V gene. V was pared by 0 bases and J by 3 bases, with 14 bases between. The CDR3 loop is CASSVATAGMTDTQYF. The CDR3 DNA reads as TGTGCCAGCAGCGTAGCAACAGCGGGTATGACAGATACGCAGTATTTT.

The CDR3 spells CASSLWGAETQYF. The CDR3 coding sequence is TGTGCCAGCAGCCTATGGGGGGCCGAGACCCAGTACTTC. The chain recombines TRBV6-1 with TRBJ2-5; possibly TRBD1 or TRBD2 for D (6 bases each). CDR1 is MNHNS and CDR2 is SASEGT in the germline V gene. V lost 6 bases, J lost 5 bases, and 13 bases lay in between. The CDR3 loop spans 13 amino acids.